This T cell receptor beta chain was documented in a study of metastatic and nonmetastatic thyroid tumors. Patients were all untreated before their thyroid surgery. The CDR3 has 13 amino acids. Germline V gene data show CDR1 as SGHTS and CDR2 as YDEGEE. Trimming shortened V by 0 bases and J by 8 bases, and 11 bases separated the two germline ends. Per the original methods: Clinicopathological groups supplied CDR3 differences that were used to build a distant-metastasis classifier for papillary thyroid cancer. TCRdb re-clonotyped the PCR reads via MiXCR. These V and J calls are TCRdb output, not the study's own analysis. The sample consists of tens of thousands of clones, around 13% of them appearing once. This clone has at least ten counts.

The sample was tumor tissue. The V call is TRBV5-8, the J call TRBJ1-2, with a tentative D call TRBD1 (5 bases). The sequence came from a female donor with papillary thyroid cancer or a benign thyroid nodule (not recorded which). Some clones in this sample may be carry-over from other donors' samples. CDR3 in DNA: TGTGCCAGCAGCTTGGAGGGCTGGGGCGGCTACACCTTC. This codes for CASSLEGWGGYTF.